The TCR beta chain described here comes from a study of cytomegalovirus exposure and HLA in healthy donors. Study information: There were fewer than 500 genotyped donors. Of these, 81% fell in the genetic ancestry cluster associated with self-reported Caucasian donors. Study conclusions and caveats: A later analysis linked 16,951 TCR beta sequences to HLA alleles at 0.05 false discovery rate. Published work reported that the classifier diagnosed cytomegalovirus status with high specificity and sensitivity.

Worth noting for this clone: What it recognizes is unknown.

V lost 4 bases to trimming and J lost 7 bases, with 19 bases between them. This CDR3 has 15 amino acids. Germline V gene sequence: CDR1 MDHEN, CDR2 SYDVKM. 60 Vbeta and 13 Jbeta primers were used in PCR. TCRdb's table, derived via immunoSEQ multiplex PCR, lists solely in-frame clones and lacks some. Of more than 85,000 clones in the sample, approximately 82% were seen once. This TCR was recovered from a middle-aged man in good health and CMV-seropositive. This sequence joins TRBV28 and TRBJ1-2; perhaps TRBD1 as D (6 bases). Source material: PBMCs. CDR3 sequence reads: CASSWGGGAGIGYTF. The DNA of the CDR3 is TGTGCCAGCAGTTGGGGAGGGGGGGCAGGGATTGGCTACACCTTC.